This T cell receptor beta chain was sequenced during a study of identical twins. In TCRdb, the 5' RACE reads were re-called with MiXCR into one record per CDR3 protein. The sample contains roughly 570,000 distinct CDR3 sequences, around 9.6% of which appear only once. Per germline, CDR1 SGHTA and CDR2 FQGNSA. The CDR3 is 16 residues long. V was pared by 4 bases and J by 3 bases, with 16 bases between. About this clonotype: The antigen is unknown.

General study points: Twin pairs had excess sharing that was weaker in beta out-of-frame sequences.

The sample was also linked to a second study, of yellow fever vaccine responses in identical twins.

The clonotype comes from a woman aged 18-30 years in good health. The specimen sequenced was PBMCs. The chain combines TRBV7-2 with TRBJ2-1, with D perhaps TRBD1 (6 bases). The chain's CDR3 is CASSSPRDTHYNEQFF. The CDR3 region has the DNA TGTGCCAGCAGCTCCCCCCGGGACACCCACTACAATGAGCAGTTCTTC.